This TCR beta chain originates from a study of human T cells and chemical hapten exposure. Time point noted: patch test 3, about 24 weeks after DPC sensitization. Treatment of the sample: therapeutic diphenylcyclopropenone sensitization with weekly scalp DPC. TCRdb passed the RACE reads through MiXCR, listing each CDR3 protein once. The sample lists 110,000 or so distinct CDR3 sequences; 30% to 35% were seen once. This CDR3 has 14 residues. Trimming took off 2 bases at V and 2 bases at J, with 7 bases between the two ends. CDR1 is SGHTA and CDR2 is FQGNSA in the germline V gene. Material: whole blood, obtained in connection with sensitization to the hapten diphenylcyclopropenone (DPC). This chain uses TRBV7-2 with TRBJ2-1; no definite D call. The sequence derives from a man aged 35 to 55 with alopecia areata. Some clones in this sample may be carry-over from other donors' samples. CDR3 nucleotide sequence: TGTGCCAGCAGCTTATACAGAGCCTACAATGAGCAGTTCTTC. Amino acid sequence: CASSLYRAYNEQFF.